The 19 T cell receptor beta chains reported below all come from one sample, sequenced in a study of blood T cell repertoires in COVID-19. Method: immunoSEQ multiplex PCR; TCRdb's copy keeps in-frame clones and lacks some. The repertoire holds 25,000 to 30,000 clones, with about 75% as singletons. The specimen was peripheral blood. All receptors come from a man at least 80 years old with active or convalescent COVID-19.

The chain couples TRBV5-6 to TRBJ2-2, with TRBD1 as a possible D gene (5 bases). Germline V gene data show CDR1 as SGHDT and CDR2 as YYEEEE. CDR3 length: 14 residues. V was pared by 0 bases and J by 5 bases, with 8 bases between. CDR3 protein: CASSLGQWTGELFF. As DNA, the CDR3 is TGTGCCAGCAGCTTGGGACAGTGGACCGGGGAGCTGTTTTTT.

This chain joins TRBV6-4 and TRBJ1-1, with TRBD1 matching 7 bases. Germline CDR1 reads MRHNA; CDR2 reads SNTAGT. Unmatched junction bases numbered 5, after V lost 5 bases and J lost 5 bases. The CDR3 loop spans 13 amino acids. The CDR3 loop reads CASSRQGGTEAFF. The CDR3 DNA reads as TGTGCCAGCAGTAGACAGGGAGGTACTGAAGCTTTCTTT.

This CDR3 is CASSHGQGVQPQHF. The DNA for the CDR3 is TGTGCCAGCAGCCACGGACAGGGGGTCCAGCCCCAGCATTTT. V gene TRBV4-2 combines with J gene TRBJ1-5; 10 positions match TRBD1. This CDR3 comprises 14 residues. V was clipped by 3 bases and J by 7 bases; unmatched bases: 3. Germline-derived CDR1 and CDR2 are LGHNA and YNFKEQ.

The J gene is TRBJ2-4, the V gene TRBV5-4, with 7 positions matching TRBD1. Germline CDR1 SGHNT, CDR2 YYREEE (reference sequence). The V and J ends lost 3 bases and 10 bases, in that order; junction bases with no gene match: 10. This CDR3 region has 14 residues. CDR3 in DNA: TGTGCCAGCAGCTCAAACGAACAGGGGAAGATTCAGTACTTC. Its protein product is CASSSNEQGKIQYF.

The CDR3 region is CASRATGSYNEQFF. The CDR3 nucleotides are TGTGCCAGCAGGGCCACAGGGTCCTACAATGAGCAGTTCTTC. The chain links TRBV28 to TRBJ2-1; the D gene is possibly TRBD1 (6 bases). V lost 6 bases and J lost 1, with 10 bases in between. Germline V gene lookup returns CDR1 MDHEN and CDR2 SYDVKM. The CDR3 has 14 amino acids.

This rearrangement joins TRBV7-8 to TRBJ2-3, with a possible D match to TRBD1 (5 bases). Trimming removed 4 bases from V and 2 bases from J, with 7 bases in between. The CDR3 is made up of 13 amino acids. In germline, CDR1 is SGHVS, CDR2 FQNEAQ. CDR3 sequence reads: CASSWGHTDTQYF. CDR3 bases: TGTGCCAGCAGCTGGGGCCACACAGATACGCAGTATTTT.

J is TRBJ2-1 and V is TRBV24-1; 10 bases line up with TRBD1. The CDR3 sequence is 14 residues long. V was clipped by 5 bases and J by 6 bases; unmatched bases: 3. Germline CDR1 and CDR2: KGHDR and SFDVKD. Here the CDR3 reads CATSGQGAGNEQFF. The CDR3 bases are TGTGCCACCAGTGGACAGGGGGCCGGCAATGAGCAGTTCTTC.

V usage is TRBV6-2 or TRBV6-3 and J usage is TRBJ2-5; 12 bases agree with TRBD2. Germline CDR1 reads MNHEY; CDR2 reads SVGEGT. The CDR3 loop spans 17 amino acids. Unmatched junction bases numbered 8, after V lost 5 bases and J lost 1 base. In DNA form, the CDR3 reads TGTGCCAGCAGTCCACGGACTAGCGGGGTGATCCAAGAGACCCAGTACTTC. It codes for CASSPRTSGVIQETQYF.

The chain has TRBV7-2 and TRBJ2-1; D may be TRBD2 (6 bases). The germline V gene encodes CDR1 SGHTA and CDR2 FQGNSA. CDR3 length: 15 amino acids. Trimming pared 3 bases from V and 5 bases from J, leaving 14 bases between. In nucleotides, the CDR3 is TGTGCCAGCAGCTTTTCGGGACTCAGCAACAATGAGCAGTTCTTC. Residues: CASSFSGLSNNEQFF.

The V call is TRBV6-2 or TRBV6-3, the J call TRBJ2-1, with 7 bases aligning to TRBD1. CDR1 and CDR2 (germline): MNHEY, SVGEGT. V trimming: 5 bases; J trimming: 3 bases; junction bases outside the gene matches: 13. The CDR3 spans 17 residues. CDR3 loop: CASSTPGQAKGYNEQFF. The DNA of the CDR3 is TGTGCCAGCAGTACCCCCGGACAGGCAAAGGGCTACAATGAGCAGTTCTTC.

The CDR3 bases are TGTGCCAGCAGCTCGGACCGGGACAGGGGGCGAGGGGAGCAGTTCTTC. It is translated as CASSSDRDRGRGEQFF. The rearrangement joins TRBV11-3 to TRBJ2-1; 12 positions agree with TRBD1. CDR3 length: 16 amino acids. The ends lost 4 bases at V and 10 bases at J; junction bases unmatched: 11. The germline CDR1 and CDR2 sequences are SGHNT and YENEEA.

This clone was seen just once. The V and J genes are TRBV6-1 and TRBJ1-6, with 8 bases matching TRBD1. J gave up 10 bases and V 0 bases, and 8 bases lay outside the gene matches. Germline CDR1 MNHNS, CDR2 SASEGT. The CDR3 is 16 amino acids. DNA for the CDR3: TGTGCCAGCAGTGAAGCGAGGACAGGGCGATACTCACCCCTCCACTTT. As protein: CASSEARTGRYSPLHF.

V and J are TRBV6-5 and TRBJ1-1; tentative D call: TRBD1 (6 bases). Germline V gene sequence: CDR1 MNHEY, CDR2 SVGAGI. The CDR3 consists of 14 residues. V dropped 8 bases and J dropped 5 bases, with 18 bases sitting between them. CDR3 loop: CASGPYREGTEAFF. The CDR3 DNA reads TGTGCCAGCGGACCCTACAGGGAAGGGACTGAAGCTTTCTTT.

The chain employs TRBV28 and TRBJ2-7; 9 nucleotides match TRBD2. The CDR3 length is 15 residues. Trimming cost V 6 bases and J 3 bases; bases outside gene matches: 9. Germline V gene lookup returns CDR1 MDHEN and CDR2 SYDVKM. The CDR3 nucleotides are TGTGCCAGCAGACCTGCAGGGACTAGCATCTACGAGCAGTACTTC. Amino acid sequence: CASRPAGTSIYEQYF.

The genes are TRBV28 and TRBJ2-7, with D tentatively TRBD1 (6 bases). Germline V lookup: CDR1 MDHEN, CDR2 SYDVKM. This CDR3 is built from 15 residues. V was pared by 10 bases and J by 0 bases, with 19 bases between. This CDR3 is CATSQTGISSYEQYF. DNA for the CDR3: TGTGCCACCTCTCAGACAGGAATCAGCTCCTACGAGCAGTACTTC.

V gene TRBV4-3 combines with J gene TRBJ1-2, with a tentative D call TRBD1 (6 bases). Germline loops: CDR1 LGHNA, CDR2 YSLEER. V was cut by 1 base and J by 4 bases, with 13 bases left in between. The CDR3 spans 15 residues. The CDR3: CASSQAIGGSYGYTF. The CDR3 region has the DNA TGCGCCAGCAGCCAAGCTATAGGGGGTTCCTATGGCTACACCTTC.

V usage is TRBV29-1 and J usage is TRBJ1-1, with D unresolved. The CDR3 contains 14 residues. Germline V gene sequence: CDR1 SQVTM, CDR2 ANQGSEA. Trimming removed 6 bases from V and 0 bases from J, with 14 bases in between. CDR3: CSVYREGMNTEAFF. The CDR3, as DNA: TGCAGCGTCTATCGCGAGGGAATGAACACTGAAGCTTTCTTT.

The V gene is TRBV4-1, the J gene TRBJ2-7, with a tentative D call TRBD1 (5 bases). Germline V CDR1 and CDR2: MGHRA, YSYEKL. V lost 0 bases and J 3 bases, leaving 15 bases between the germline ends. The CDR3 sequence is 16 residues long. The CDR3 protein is CASSQEKLTQGYEQYF. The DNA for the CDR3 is TGCGCCAGCAGCCAAGAAAAATTAACCCAGGGCTACGAGCAGTACTTC.

The CDR3 protein is CASSFSLALGTGELFF. DNA of the CDR3: TGCGCCAGCAGCTTTTCACTAGCGCTTGGGACCGGGGAGCTGTTTTTT. The V gene is TRBV5-1, the J gene TRBJ2-2; 7 nucleotides align to TRBD2. V shed 2 bases, J shed 5 bases, and the junction held 9 bases outside the gene matches. The CDR3 is 16 residues long. Germline values: CDR1 SGHRS, CDR2 YFSETQ.